Following are 19 T cell receptor beta chains from one sample sequenced in a study of OX40 agonist ivuxolimab in advanced cancers. Sequencing was performed with immunoSEQ multiplex PCR; in TCRdb, only in-frame clones are kept and a portion is missing. This sample yields around 81,000 clones, of which roughly four fifths are seen a single time; 6.6% belongs to the top ten. The sequences come from CD4+ or CD8+ T cells sorted from blood, collected in a trial of the OX40 agonist ivuxolimab. The receptors were sampled from an adult with an advanced solid tumor such as melanoma, head and neck, liver or kidney cancer.

The chain's CDR3 is CASSSNAGTVENEKLFF. The CDR3 coding sequence is TGTGCCAGCAGCTCGAATGCCGGGACAGTGGAGAATGAAAAACTGTTTTTT. This chain joins TRBV11-2 and TRBJ1-4, with 7 bases fitting TRBD1. This CDR3 spans 17 amino acids. The V segment lost 4 bases and the J segment 5 bases; nucleotides outside the gene matches: 13. Germline-derived CDR1 and CDR2 are SGHAT and FQNNGV.

CDR3 nucleotides: TGTGCCACCTTTAGCGGGAGGCGCTACGAGCAGTACTTC. Translation: CATFSGRRYEQYF. The V gene is TRBV6-1, the J gene TRBJ2-7, with 10 bases that match TRBD2. The CDR3 extends over 13 amino acids. V dropped 10 bases and J dropped 3; count of bases not matched to a gene: 6. Germline values: CDR1 MNHNS, CDR2 SASEGT.

The rearrangement links TRBV6-5 to TRBJ2-1; D gene ambiguous. Trimming stripped 7 bases from V and 9 bases from J, with 16 bases between. Germline V gene sequence: CDR1 MNHEY, CDR2 SVGAGI. The CDR3 spans 13 residues. Here the CDR3 DNA reads TGTGCCAGCACCTCCCTCTTGGGCCCTGAGCAGTTCTTC. It encodes CASTSLLGPEQFF.

This sequence joins TRBV7-9 and TRBJ1-2, with 7 nucleotides matching TRBD1. Unmatched junction bases numbered 8, after V lost 5 bases and J lost 2 bases. The germline CDR1 and CDR2 sequences are SEHNR and FQNEAQ (reference sequence). The CDR3 length is 15 residues. In DNA form, the CDR3 reads TGTGCCAGCAGCCCCGGGACAGCCTTAAACTATGGCTACACCTTC. As protein: CASSPGTALNYGYTF.

This clone was counted a few times. The CDR3 spells CASSGSGDEKLFF. The CDR3 DNA is TGTGCCAGCAGCGGTTCCGGGGATGAAAAACTGTTTTTT. The chain carries TRBV9 and TRBJ1-4; D is uncertain. Trimming left V 3 bases short and J 6 bases short, with 9 bases between. The CDR3 contains 13 residues. Germline CDR1 SGDLS, CDR2 YYNGEE.

This clone was detected a few times. This chain joins TRBV15 and TRBJ2-7; 9 positions agree with TRBD2. V lost 4 bases and J lost 6; bases outside the gene matches: 13. CDR1 LNHNV and CDR2 YYDKDF come from the germline V gene (reference sequence). The CDR3 has 16 residues. In nucleotides, the CDR3 is TGTGCCACCAGCACCCCCCGGATGGCGGGAGGGTTCGAGCAGTACTTC. Protein product: CATSTPRMAGGFEQYF. Looking up the rest from reference TRBV15 and TRBJ2-7 gives the full variable domain: DAMVIQNPRYQVTQFGKPVTLSCSQTLNHNVMYWYQQKSSQAPKLLFHYYDKDFNNEADTPDNFQSRRPNTSFCFLDIRSPGLGDTAMYLCATSTPRMAGGFEQYFGPGTRLTVT.

This sequence joins TRBV7-7 and TRBJ1-4; 9 nucleotides match TRBD1. With 1 base clipped from V and 5 bases from J, the junction kept 17 bases outside the gene matches. CDR1 is SSHAT and CDR2 is FNYEAQ in the germline V gene (reference sequence). This CDR3 comprises 20 residues. The CDR3 nucleotides are TGTGCCAGCAGCTTAGGGGGACGGGACAGGGTAATTATACCGAATGAAAAACTGTTTTTT. Translating it yields CASSLGGRDRVIIPNEKLFF.

The chain carries TRBV6-5 and TRBJ2-2; no reliable D call. The length of the CDR3 is 11 residues. The germline V gene has CDR1 MNHEY and CDR2 SVGAGI. V gave up 5 bases and J gave up 8 bases, with 6 bases separating them. For the CDR3, the DNA is TGTGCCAGCAGTCATCTGGGGGAGCTGTTTTTT. Its translation: CASSHLGELFF.

This clone appeared a few times. The rearrangement uses TRBV5-1 and TRBJ2-6; no clear D gene. With 0 bases removed from V and 0 bases from J, the gap between germline ends came to 10 bases. This CDR3 spans 17 amino acids. Germline V gene lookup returns CDR1 SGHRS and CDR2 YFSETQ. For the CDR3, the DNA is TGCGCCAGCAGCTTGGCCGAAATGCACTCTGGGGCCAACGTCCTGACTTTC. Its protein product is CASSLAEMHSGANVLTF.

The chain carries TRBV19 and TRBJ2-7, with 8 bases aligning to TRBD2. Germline-derived CDR1 and CDR2 are LNHDA and SQIVND (reference sequence). The length of the CDR3 is 14 residues. V gave up 4 bases and J gave up 3 bases; unmatched junction bases: 5. The CDR3 is CASSTLAGDYEQYF. The CDR3 bases are TGTGCCAGTAGTACGCTAGCGGGCGACTACGAGCAGTACTTC.

The chain couples TRBV27 to TRBJ1-6; no reliable D call. Deletions cut 3 bases from V and 4 bases from J, with 10 bases between. This CDR3 has 15 amino acids. Germline values: CDR1 MNHEY, CDR2 SMNVEV (reference sequence). CDR3 loop: CASSFTGIYNSPLHF. As DNA, the CDR3 is TGTGCCAGCAGTTTCACGGGAATTTATAATTCACCCCTCCACTTT.

V gene TRBV7-9 combines with J gene TRBJ1-2, with D unresolved. Trimming took off 4 bases at V and 8 bases at J, with 14 bases between the two ends. Germline V gene data show CDR1 as SEHNR and CDR2 as FQNEAQ (reference sequence). The CDR3 consists of 13 residues. The CDR3 bases are TGTGCCAGCAGCTCAGGAGGAGTTCGGGGCTACACCTTC. Translation: CASSSGGVRGYTF.

The chain has TRBV7-8 and TRBJ1-1; no definite D call. The CDR3 spans 14 residues. V was pared by 5 bases and J by 2 bases, with 12 bases between. Germline CDR1 reads SGHVS; CDR2 reads FQNEAQ. CDR3 DNA sequence: TGTGCCAGCAGCCCCTGGGGTGGCAACACTGAAGCTTTCTTT. Its protein product is CASSPWGGNTEAFF.

The chain is built from TRBV11-2 and TRBJ2-2; D is uncertain. Looked up from germline, CDR1 is SGHAT and CDR2 is FQNNGV. The CDR3 is 13 amino acids. V lost 1 base and J lost 1, with 1 base in between. The DNA for the CDR3 is TGTGCCAGCAGCTTAGTGAACACCGGGGAGCTGTTTTTT. Translation: CASSLVNTGELFF.

V usage is TRBV30 and J usage is TRBJ1-5, with D hard to call. The ends were cut back, 2 bases at V and 0 bases at J, with 8 bases in the middle. The CDR3 spans 14 residues. In germline, CDR1 is GTSNPN, CDR2 SVGIG (reference sequence). The CDR3 here is CAWSTGSSNQPQHF. CDR3 coding DNA: TGTGCCTGGAGTACTGGCAGTAGCAATCAGCCCCAGCATTTT.

The chain uses TRBV7-8 and TRBJ1-4; D is perhaps TRBD1 (6 bases). The length of the CDR3 is 16 residues. Trimming removed 3 bases from V and 3 bases from J, with 14 bases in between. The germline V gene encodes CDR1 SGHVS and CDR2 FQNEAQ. The CDR3 DNA reads as TGTGCCAGCAGCTTGTCACGGGGGGCGGCTAATGAAAAACTGTTTTTT. Translation: CASSLSRGAANEKLFF.

V usage is TRBV19 and J usage is TRBJ2-2; D is uncertain. The CDR3 loop spans 15 amino acids. Trimming removed 1 base from V and 0 bases from J, with 6 bases in between. CDR1 LNHDA and CDR2 SQIVND come from the germline V gene (reference sequence). The CDR3 region has the DNA TGTGCCAGTAGTATAGGTTGGCCGAACACCGGGGAGCTGTTTTTT. Its translation: CASSIGWPNTGELFF.

The chain carries TRBV20-1 and TRBJ2-1; no clear D. Germline CDR1 and CDR2: DFQATT and SNEGSKA (reference sequence). Trimming stripped 3 bases from V and 8 bases from J, with 5 bases between. The CDR3 is 10 amino acids. CDR3: CSASIDEQFF. As DNA, the CDR3 is TGCAGTGCTAGTATTGATGAGCAGTTCTTC.

This chain uses TRBV5-4 with TRBJ2-1; 7 bases match TRBD2. V shed 5 bases, J shed 5 bases, and the junction held 4 bases outside the gene matches. Germline V lookup: CDR1 SGHNT, CDR2 YYREEE (reference sequence). The CDR3 totals 13 residues. CDR3 nucleotides: TGTGCCAGCAGATCCGGGACTAACAATGAGCAGTTCTTC. This translates into CASRSGTNNEQFF.